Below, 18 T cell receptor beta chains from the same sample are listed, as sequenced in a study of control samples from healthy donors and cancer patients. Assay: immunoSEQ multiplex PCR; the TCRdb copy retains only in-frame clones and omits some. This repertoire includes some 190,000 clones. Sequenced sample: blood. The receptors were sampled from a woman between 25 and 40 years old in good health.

Here the CDR3 reads CASSFRAYEQFF. The CDR3 nucleotides read TGTGCCAGCAGCTTCCGAGCTTATGAGCAGTTCTTC. The genes are TRBV5-6 and TRBJ2-1; D is ambiguous. Germline CDR1 reads SGHDT; CDR2 reads YYEEEE. Trimming took off 2 bases at V and 8 bases at J, with 8 bases between the two ends. The CDR3 has 12 amino acids. Supplemented by reference TRBV5-6 and TRBJ2-1, the full variable domain reads DAGVTQSPTHLIKTRGQQVTLRCSPKSGHDTVSWYQQALGQGPQFIFQYYEEEERQRGNFPDRFSGHQFPNYSSELNVNALLLGDSALYLCASSFRAYEQFFGPGTRLTVL.

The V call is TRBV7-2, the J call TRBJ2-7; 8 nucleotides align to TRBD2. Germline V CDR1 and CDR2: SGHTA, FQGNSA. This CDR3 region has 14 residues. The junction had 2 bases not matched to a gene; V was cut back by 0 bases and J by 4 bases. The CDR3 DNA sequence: TGTGCCAGCAGCTTAGCCGGGACTAGATACGAGCAGTACTTC. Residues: CASSLAGTRYEQYF.

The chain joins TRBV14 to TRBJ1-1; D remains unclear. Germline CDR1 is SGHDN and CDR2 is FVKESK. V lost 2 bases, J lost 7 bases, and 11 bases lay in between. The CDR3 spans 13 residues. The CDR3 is CASSQQPFSEAFF. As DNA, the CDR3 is TGTGCCAGCAGCCAACAACCGTTTAGTGAAGCTTTCTTT.

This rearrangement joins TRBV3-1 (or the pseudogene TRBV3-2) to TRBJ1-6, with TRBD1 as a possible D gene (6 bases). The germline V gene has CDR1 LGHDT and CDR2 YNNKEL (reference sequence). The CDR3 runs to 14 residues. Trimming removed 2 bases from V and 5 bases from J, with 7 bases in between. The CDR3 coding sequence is TGTGCCAGCAGCCAAAGGACAGATAATTCACCCCTCCACTTT. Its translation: CASSQRTDNSPLHF.

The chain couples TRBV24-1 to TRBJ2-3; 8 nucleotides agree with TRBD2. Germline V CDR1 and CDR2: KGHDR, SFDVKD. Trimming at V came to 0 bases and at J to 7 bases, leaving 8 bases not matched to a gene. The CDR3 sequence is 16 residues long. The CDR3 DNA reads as TGTGCCACCAGTGATTTGTCGGGGGGGGGCTCATATACGCAGTATTTT. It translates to CATSDLSGGGSYTQYF.

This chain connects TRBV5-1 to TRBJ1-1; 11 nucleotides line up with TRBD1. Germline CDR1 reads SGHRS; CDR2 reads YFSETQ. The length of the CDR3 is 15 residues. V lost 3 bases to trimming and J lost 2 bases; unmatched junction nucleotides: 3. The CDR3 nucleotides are TGCGCCAGCAGCTGGGACAGGGGGGTTAACACTGAAGCTTTCTTT. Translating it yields CASSWDRGVNTEAFF.

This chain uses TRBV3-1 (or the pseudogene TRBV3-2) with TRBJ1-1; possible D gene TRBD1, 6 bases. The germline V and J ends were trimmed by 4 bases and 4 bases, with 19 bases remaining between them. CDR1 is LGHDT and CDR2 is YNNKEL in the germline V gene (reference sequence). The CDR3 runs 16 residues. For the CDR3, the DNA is TGTGCCAGCAGCCCAGGGTCGGCAGGGGTGGGCACTGAAGCTTTCTTT. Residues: CASSPGSAGVGTEAFF.

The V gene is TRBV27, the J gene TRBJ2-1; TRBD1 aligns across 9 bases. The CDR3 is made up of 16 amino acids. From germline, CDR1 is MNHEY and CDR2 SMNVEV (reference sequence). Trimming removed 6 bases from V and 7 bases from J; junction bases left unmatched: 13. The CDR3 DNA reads TGTGCCAGCAGCCTCCCCCCCGGGACAGGGTTAAATGAGCAGTTCTTC. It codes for CASSLPPGTGLNEQFF.

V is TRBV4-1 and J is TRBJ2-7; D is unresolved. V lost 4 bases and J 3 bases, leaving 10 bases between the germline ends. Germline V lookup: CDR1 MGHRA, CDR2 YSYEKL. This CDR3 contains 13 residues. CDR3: CASSPGRNYEQYF. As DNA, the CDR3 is TGCGCCAGCAGCCCCGGCCGGAACTACGAGCAGTACTTC.

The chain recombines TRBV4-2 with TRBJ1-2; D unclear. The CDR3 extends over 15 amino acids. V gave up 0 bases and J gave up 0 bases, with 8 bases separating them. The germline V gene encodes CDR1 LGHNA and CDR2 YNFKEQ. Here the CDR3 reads CASSQERAPNYGYTF. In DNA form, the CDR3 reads TGTGCCAGCAGCCAAGAGAGGGCCCCTAACTATGGCTACACCTTC.

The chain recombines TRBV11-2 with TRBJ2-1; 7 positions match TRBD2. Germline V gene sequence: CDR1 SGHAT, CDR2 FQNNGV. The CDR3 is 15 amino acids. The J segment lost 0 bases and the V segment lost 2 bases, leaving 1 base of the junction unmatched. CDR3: CASSLSGASYNEQFF. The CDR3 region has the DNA TGTGCCAGCAGCTTAAGCGGGGCCTCCTACAATGAGCAGTTCTTC.

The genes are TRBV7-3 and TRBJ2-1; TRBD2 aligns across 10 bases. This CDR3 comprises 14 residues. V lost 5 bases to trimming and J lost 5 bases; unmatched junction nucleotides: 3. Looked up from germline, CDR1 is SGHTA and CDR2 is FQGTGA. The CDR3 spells CASSASGGHNEQFF. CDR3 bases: TGTGCCAGCAGCGCTAGCGGGGGCCACAATGAGCAGTTCTTC.

CDR3 nucleotide sequence: TGTGCCAGTAGTCCTGGGACAGGGGGCTACGAGCAGTACTTC. Its protein product is CASSPGTGGYEQYF. The chain carries TRBV19 and TRBJ2-7, with TRBD1 matching 11 bases. V lost 5 bases, J lost 3 bases, and 3 bases stayed unmatched. Germline CDR1 and CDR2: LNHDA and SQIVND (reference sequence). The CDR3 totals 14 residues.

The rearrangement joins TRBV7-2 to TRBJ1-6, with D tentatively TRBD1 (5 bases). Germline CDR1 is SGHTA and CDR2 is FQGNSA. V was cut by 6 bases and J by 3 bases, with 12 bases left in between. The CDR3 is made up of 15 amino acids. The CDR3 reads CASRGVANYNSPLHF. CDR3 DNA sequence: TGTGCCAGCAGGGGGGTAGCTAACTATAATTCACCCCTCCACTTT.

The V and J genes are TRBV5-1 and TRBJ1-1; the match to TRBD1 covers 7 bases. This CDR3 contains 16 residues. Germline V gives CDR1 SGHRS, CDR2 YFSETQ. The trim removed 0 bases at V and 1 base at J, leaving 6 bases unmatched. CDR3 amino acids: CASSLVRGRRNTEAFF. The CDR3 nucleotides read TGCGCCAGCAGCTTGGTGAGGGGGCGTCGGAACACTGAAGCTTTCTTT.

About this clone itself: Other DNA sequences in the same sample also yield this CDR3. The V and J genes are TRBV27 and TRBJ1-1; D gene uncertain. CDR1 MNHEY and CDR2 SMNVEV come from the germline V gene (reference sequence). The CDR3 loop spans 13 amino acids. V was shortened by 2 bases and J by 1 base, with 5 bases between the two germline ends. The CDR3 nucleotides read TGTGCCAGCAGTTTAGGAGGGAACACTGAAGCTTTCTTT. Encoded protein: CASSLGGNTEAFF.

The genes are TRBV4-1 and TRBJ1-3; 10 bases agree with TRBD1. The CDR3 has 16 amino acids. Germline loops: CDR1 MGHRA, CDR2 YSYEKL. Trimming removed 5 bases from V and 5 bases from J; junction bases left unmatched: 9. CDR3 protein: CASSSRTGGLRNTIYF. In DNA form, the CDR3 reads TGCGCCAGCAGCTCCCGGACAGGGGGTCTTCGAAACACCATATATTTT.

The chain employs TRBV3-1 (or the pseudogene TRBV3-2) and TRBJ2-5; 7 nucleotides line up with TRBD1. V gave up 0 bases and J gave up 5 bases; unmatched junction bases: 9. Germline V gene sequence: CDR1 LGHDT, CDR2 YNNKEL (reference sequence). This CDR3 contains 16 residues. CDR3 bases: TGTGCCAGCAGCCAAGAAAATACAGGGGTCTTGGAGACCCAGTACTTC. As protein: CASSQENTGVLETQYF.